This TCR beta chain was sequenced in a study of T cells expressing NK-cell markers. This CDR3 has 14 residues. The germline V gene has CDR1 ENHRY and CDR2 SYGVKD. General observations from the study: Leadership of the CD3+CD56-NKG2C+ fraction also belonged to these clonotypes in several donors.

On this clonotype: Its target is unknown.

TCRdb reanalyzed the 5' RACE reads, giving one entry per CDR3 protein sequence and no DNA. The table lists 300,000 or so distinct CDR3 sequences, with more than 3.5% in the top ten. This rearrangement joins TRBV10-3 to TRBJ1-5; TCRdb gives TRBD1 as the D gene, but with no DNA this cannot be confirmed. Sequencing was carried out using blood T cells: a sorted CD56 or NKG2C T cell subset, CD4+ or CD8+ T cells, or bulk PBMC T cells (not recorded which). The TCR originated in a woman aged 18-70 years in good health. The CDR3 is CAIGAQAGDQPQHF.